These 30 T cell receptor beta chains were sequenced from one sample in a study of cytomegalovirus exposure and HLA in healthy donors (dated by TCRdb to 2016 to 2017). Receptors were amplified or captured by the immunoSEQ multiplex PCR assay. For the multiplex PCR, a mixture combining 60 forward primers for TCR Vbeta segments and 13 reverse primers for TCR Jbeta segments was used. TCRdb took this table from immuneACCESS and kept in-frame rearrangements with V and J called. Such tables lack part of the clones; where checked against another copy, unresolved V genes explain under half of the gap, and the rest is unexplained. Within this sample are under 200,000 clones, with around 77% of them counted one time only. Roughly 1.4% of the sample belongs to the ten largest clones. Specimen: PBMCs. The receptors derive from a woman between 25 and 40 years old in good health and CMV-seronegative.

This clone appeared once. The chain recombines TRBV11-3 with TRBJ1-1; D is possibly TRBD1 (5 bases). Germline V lookup: CDR1 SGHNT, CDR2 YENEEA. This CDR3 comprises 13 residues. Trimming took 4 bases from V and 0 from J, leaving 6 bases between them. Written as DNA, the CDR3 is TGTGCCAGCAGCTCGGGGGTGAACACTGAAGCTTTCTTT. Its protein product is CASSSGVNTEAFF.

V and J are TRBV20-1 and TRBJ2-7; D remains ambiguous. The CDR3 runs to 11 residues. V was clipped by 8 bases and J by 6 bases, with 14 bases between them. Germline V CDR1 and CDR2: DFQATT, SNEGSKA (reference sequence). CDR3 loop: CSPLRSTEQYF. Here the CDR3 DNA reads TGCAGTCCCCTTAGAAGTACCGAGCAGTACTTC.

V and J are TRBV5-1 and TRBJ1-1, with no clear D. The germline V gene encodes CDR1 SGHRS and CDR2 YFSETQ. This CDR3 has 13 residues. Trimming shortened V by 0 bases and J by 1 base, and 4 bases separated the two germline ends. CDR3 DNA sequence: TGCGCCAGCAGCTTGGGGAGGAACACTGAAGCTTTCTTT. This sequence encodes CASSLGRNTEAFF.

This clone was seen a few times. V and J are TRBV19 and TRBJ2-3, with 7 bases lining up with TRBD1. Germline V CDR1 and CDR2: LNHDA, SQIVND (reference sequence). CDR3 length equals 15 residues. The ends lost 7 bases at V and 0 bases at J; junction bases unmatched: 7. The CDR3 sequence: CASTGTASSTDTQYF. CDR3 in DNA: TGTGCCAGTACAGGGACAGCTAGTAGCACAGATACGCAGTATTTT.

This clone was observed a few times. This sequence joins TRBV7-8 and TRBJ2-7, with 11 bases aligning to TRBD2. V was clipped by 6 bases and J by 0 bases; unmatched bases: 4. CDR1 and CDR2 (germline): SGHVS, FQNEAQ. The CDR3 consists of 15 residues. CDR3 nucleotides: TGTGCCAGCAGACCAACTAGCGGGAGCTCCTACGAGCAGTACTTC. It specifies CASRPTSGSSYEQYF.

The CDR3 sequence is CASSPLWGQGPNTEAFF. The CDR3, as DNA: TGTGCCAGCAGCCCCCTTTGGGGACAGGGTCCCAACACTGAAGCTTTCTTT. The chain links TRBV7-9 to TRBJ1-1, with TRBD1 matching over 9 bases. Germline CDR1 SEHNR, CDR2 FQNEAQ (reference sequence). Germline trimming cut 5 bases from V and 2 bases from J; bases unmatched to any gene: 12. The CDR3 sequence is 17 residues long.

This clone was seen a handful of times. This rearrangement joins TRBV5-6 to TRBJ2-3; 8 bases agree with TRBD2. Germline values: CDR1 SGHDT, CDR2 YYEEEE. J gave up 5 bases and V 3 bases, and 5 bases lay outside the gene matches. This CDR3 is 14 amino acids long. The CDR3 spells CASSSSGGGDTQYF. The CDR3 DNA reads as TGTGCCAGCAGCTCCTCGGGGGGGGGAGATACGCAGTATTTT. Drawing the rest from reference TRBV5-6 and TRBJ2-3, the complete variable domain is DAGVTQSPTHLIKTRGQQVTLRCSPKSGHDTVSWYQQALGQGPQFIFQYYEEEERQRGNFPDRFSGHQFPNYSSELNVNALLLGDSALYLCASSSSGGGDTQYFGPGTRLTVL.

J is TRBJ2-5 and V is TRBV10-3, with D possibly being TRBD1 (5 bases). Germline assignment: CDR1 ENHRY and CDR2 SYGVKD. The CDR3 runs to 13 residues. V shed 2 bases and J shed 2 bases, with 6 bases lying between them. CDR3 sequence reads: CAISETGQETQYF. The CDR3 DNA follows: TGTGCCATCAGTGAGACAGGTCAAGAGACCCAGTACTTC.

The chain has TRBV6-5 and TRBJ1-1; D may be TRBD1 (6 bases). Trimming cost V 3 bases and J 3 bases, with 14 bases left between them. This CDR3 has 15 amino acids. CDR1 and CDR2 from the germline V gene are MNHEY and SVGAGI. The CDR3 DNA is TGTGCCAGCAGTTATGGGGGGGGCGCAGACACTGAAGCTTTCTTT. This gives the protein CASSYGGGADTEAFF.

The count of this clone is one. V gene TRBV2 combines with J gene TRBJ1-1, with a tentative D call TRBD1 (5 bases). This CDR3 has 14 amino acids. The V end was cut by 6 bases, the J end by 4 bases, with 15 bases between. CDR1 is SNHLY and CDR2 is FYNNEI in the germline V gene. The CDR3 spells CASREGRESTEAFF. The CDR3 coding sequence is TGTGCCAGCAGGGAGGGACGGGAGAGCACTGAAGCTTTCTTT.

The chain joins TRBV6-5 to TRBJ1-2; maybe TRBD1 (6 bases). Trimming stripped 10 bases from V and 0 bases from J, with 18 bases between. This CDR3 region has 15 residues. CDR1 is MNHEY, CDR2 SVGAGI, per germline. The CDR3 DNA follows: TGTGCCACCTCCGGGGGGGCGACTGCTAACTATGGCTACACCTTC. Its protein is CATSGGATANYGYTF.

This clone was seen more than once but under ten times. The gene calls are TRBV2 and TRBJ1-2; D gene uncertain. Trimming removed 5 bases from V and 8 bases from J, with 18 bases in between. This CDR3 is 14 amino acids long. Germline-derived CDR1 and CDR2 are SNHLY and FYNNEI. The CDR3 sequence: CASSSLTGLAGYTF. For the CDR3, the DNA is TGTGCCAGCAGTTCTTTAACCGGGTTGGCGGGCTACACCTTC.

The V and J genes are TRBV11-2 and TRBJ2-5; 7 positions agree with TRBD1. Trimming took 6 bases from V and 1 from J; bases not matched to a gene: 8. The CDR3 covers 15 residues. The germline V gene encodes CDR1 SGHAT and CDR2 FQNNGV. CDR3 DNA: TGTGCCAGCAGGGAGACAGGGTCCATCCAAGAGACCCAGTACTTC. Amino acids: CASRETGSIQETQYF.

The chain carries TRBV10-3 and TRBJ2-1; 7 bases are a match to TRBD2. Germline CDR1 is ENHRY and CDR2 is SYGVKD. V gave up 0 bases and J gave up 7 bases; unmatched junction bases: 9. This CDR3 comprises 16 residues. The CDR3 here is CAISESAGRGRNEQFF. In nucleotides, the CDR3 is TGTGCCATCAGTGAGTCAGCGGGACGGGGTAGGAATGAGCAGTTCTTC.

The rearrangement uses TRBV4-2 and TRBJ1-5; TRBD1 agrees at 7 bases. Germline CDR1 and CDR2: LGHNA and YNFKEQ. This CDR3 spans 17 amino acids. Losses at the gene ends were 5 bases for V and 4 bases for J; bases not matched to a gene: 14. The CDR3: CASSGHRESGGNQPQHF. Here the CDR3 DNA reads TGTGCCAGCAGCGGACACCGGGAATCAGGGGGGAATCAGCCCCAGCATTTT.

This rearrangement joins TRBV10-3 to TRBJ2-7; 9 bases fit TRBD2. Germline V gene lookup returns CDR1 ENHRY and CDR2 SYGVKD. The CDR3 is made up of 13 amino acids. Trimming at V came to 9 bases and at J to 5 bases, leaving 8 bases not matched to a gene. The chain's CDR3 is CAISSGVDHEQYF. The CDR3 nucleotides read TGTGCCATTTCTAGCGGGGTAGACCACGAGCAGTACTTC.

The V call is TRBV15, the J call TRBJ2-7; D is ambiguous. The CDR3 loop spans 14 amino acids. Trimming shortened V by 0 bases and J by 3 bases, and 9 bases separated the two germline ends. Germline assignment: CDR1 LNHNV and CDR2 YYDKDF (reference sequence). This CDR3 reads CATSRELAGYEQYF. The DNA of the CDR3 is TGTGCCACCAGCAGAGAGTTAGCCGGCTACGAGCAGTACTTC.

The J gene is TRBJ2-7, the V gene TRBV5-6, with TRBD1 matching 9 bases. The germline CDR1 and CDR2 sequences are SGHDT and YYEEEE. Unmatched junction bases numbered 13, after V lost 2 bases and J lost 4 bases. The CDR3 is 17 residues long. CDR3 sequence reads: CASSFPTGGPIGYEQYF. The CDR3 DNA reads TGTGCCAGCAGCTTTCCTACAGGGGGCCCTATCGGTTACGAGCAGTACTTC.

The CDR3 sequence: CASSVAAGGLTEAFF. The DNA for the CDR3 is TGTGCCAGCAGCGTAGCGGCGGGAGGACTCACTGAAGCTTTCTTT. The V gene is TRBV9, the J gene TRBJ1-1; D not certain. This CDR3 is 15 amino acids long. V was trimmed by 0 bases and J by 4 bases, leaving 13 bases between them. Germline values: CDR1 SGDLS, CDR2 YYNGEE. Complete variable domain (other parts from reference TRBV9 and TRBJ1-1): DSGVTQTPKHLITATGQRVTLRCSPRSGDLSVYWYQQSLDQGLQFLIQYYNGEERAKGNILERFSAQQFPDLHSELNLSSLELGDSALYFCASSVAAGGLTEAFFGQGTRLTVV.

V gene TRBV2 combines with J gene TRBJ1-6, with a possible D match to TRBD1 (5 bases). Germline V gene sequence: CDR1 SNHLY, CDR2 FYNNEI. V gave up 4 bases and J gave up 11 bases, with 9 bases separating them. The CDR3 contains 12 residues. The DNA of the CDR3 is TGTGCCAGCAGTGTACAGGTTACACCCCTCCACTTT. Protein product: CASSVQVTPLHF.

The rearrangement links TRBV2 to TRBJ1-1; a weak D match, TRBD1 (5 bases). Trimming stripped 5 bases from V and 3 bases from J, with 10 bases between. CDR3 length equals 13 residues. Germline V gene sequence: CDR1 SNHLY, CDR2 FYNNEI. CDR3 DNA: TGTGCCAGCAGTCTCGACAGAGACACTGAAGCTTTCTTT. Translating gives CASSLDRDTEAFF.

V gene TRBV11-2 combines with J gene TRBJ2-2; 7 nucleotides agree with TRBD1. The length of the CDR3 is 13 residues. V dropped 0 bases and J dropped 8; count of bases not matched to a gene: 0. Germline CDR1 and CDR2: SGHAT and FQNNGV. The CDR3 spells CASSLEGQGELFF. CDR3 sequence (DNA): TGTGCCAGCAGCTTAGAGGGACAGGGGGAGCTGTTTTTT.

This rearrangement joins TRBV7-6 to TRBJ1-1; D might be TRBD1 (5 bases). Germline-derived CDR1 and CDR2 are SGHVS and FNYEAQ. The CDR3 is made up of 13 amino acids. V gave up 5 bases and J gave up 7 bases, with 14 bases separating them. The CDR3 reads CASSVYPGLEAFF. DNA of the CDR3: TGTGCCAGCAGCGTATACCCGGGACTTGAAGCTTTCTTT.

The chain combines TRBV15 with TRBJ1-1, with TRBD1 identical over 7 bases. CDR3 length: 14 residues. In germline, CDR1 is LNHNV, CDR2 YYDKDF (reference sequence). After removal of 0 bases from V and 7 bases from J, the junction contained 5 bases not matched to a gene. The CDR3 nucleotides are TGTGCCACCAGCAGAGAGAAGGGGGCTATTGAAGCTTTCTTT. As protein: CATSREKGAIEAFF.

This chain joins TRBV7-9 and TRBJ2-2; 7 bases line up with TRBD2. Germline V lookup: CDR1 SEHNR, CDR2 FQNEAQ (reference sequence). The V and J ends lost 2 bases and 2 bases, in that order; junction bases with no gene match: 2. The CDR3 sequence is 15 residues long. CDR3 nucleotide sequence: TGTGCCAGCAGCTTAACGGGGGGTAACACCGGGGAGCTGTTTTTT. Its translation is CASSLTGGNTGELFF.

The chain uses TRBV7-6 and TRBJ2-2; TRBD1 matches 9 bases. V gave up 6 bases and J gave up 3 bases; unmatched junction bases: 5. CDR3 length: 15 residues. Germline loops: CDR1 SGHVS, CDR2 FNYEAQ. DNA of the CDR3: TGTGCCAGCAGACTGACAGGGGGTGACACCGGGGAGCTGTTTTTT. This translates into CASRLTGGDTGELFF.

This clone came up once. The chain combines TRBV19 with TRBJ2-1; D possibly corresponds to TRBD1 (6 bases). The CDR3 spans 15 residues. Germline CDR1 LNHDA, CDR2 SQIVND (reference sequence). Trimming took 7 bases from V and 2 from J, leaving 15 bases between them. CDR3 sequence (DNA): TGTGCCAGTATGTTCAGGGGCGACGCCTACAATGAGCAGTTCTTC. It is translated as CASMFRGDAYNEQFF.

The chain has TRBV15 and TRBJ2-7, with 12 bases matching TRBD2. Germline assignment: CDR1 LNHNV and CDR2 YYDKDF (reference sequence). The CDR3 length is 15 residues. The J segment lost 2 bases and the V segment lost 1 base, leaving 0 bases of the junction unmatched. The CDR3 loop is CATSRGTSGTYEQYF. The CDR3 region has the DNA TGTGCCACCAGCAGAGGGACTAGCGGGACCTACGAGCAGTACTTC.

The gene calls are TRBV2 and TRBJ2-7, with 7 bases fitting TRBD1. V gave up 5 bases and J gave up 7 bases; unmatched junction bases: 17. CDR3 size: 16 residues. CDR1 is SNHLY and CDR2 is FYNNEI in the germline V gene. This chain's CDR3 is CASSRDSGSLGGEQYF. CDR3 coding DNA: TGTGCCAGCAGTAGGGACAGCGGATCTCTCGGAGGTGAGCAGTACTTC.

A single count supports this clone. The J gene is TRBJ1-1, the V gene TRBV10-3; TRBD1 matches at 7 bases. V lost 6 bases and J lost 0; bases outside the gene matches: 7. The CDR3 consists of 15 residues. Germline V gene data show CDR1 as ENHRY and CDR2 as SYGVKD. Written as DNA, the CDR3 is TGTGCCATCAGCCTAGGGGGACAGCTGAACACTGAAGCTTTCTTT. It translates to CAISLGGQLNTEAFF.